A single sample gave rise to the 19 T cell receptor beta chains below, sequenced in a study of blood T cell repertoires in COVID-19. Libraries were prepared by immunoSEQ multiplex PCR; TCRdb keeps only in-frame clonotypes and omits some of them. The sample has about 70,000 clones; around 83% are singletons. Sequenced input: peripheral blood. These receptors originate from a man aged 65-85 years with active COVID-19.

This rearrangement joins TRBV5-1 to TRBJ2-7; 7 positions match TRBD1. V was clipped by 4 bases and J by 4 bases; unmatched bases: 11. Germline CDR1 SGHRS, CDR2 YFSETQ. The CDR3 covers 15 residues. Written as DNA, the CDR3 is TGCGCCAGCAGCCCGCAAGGGGACAGCCTTTACGAGCAGTACTTC. This encodes CASSPQGDSLYEQYF. The full variable domain, its missing parts supplied by reference TRBV5-1 and TRBJ2-7, is KAGVTQTPRYLIKTRGQQVTLSCSPISGHRSVSWYQQTPGQGLQFLFEYFSETQRNKGNFPGRFSGRQFSNSRSEMNVSTLELGDSALYLCASSPQGDSLYEQYFGPGTRLTVT.

The chain combines TRBV12-5 with TRBJ2-5; tentatively, D is TRBD2 (5 bases). V was shortened by 1 base and J by 5 bases, with 17 bases between the two germline ends. This CDR3 has 16 amino acids. The germline CDR1 and CDR2 sequences are LGHNT and FRNRAP. This CDR3 reads CASGLARSGSRETQYF. CDR3 DNA sequence: TGTGCTAGTGGTTTGGCCCGCTCGGGGTCGAGGGAGACCCAGTACTTC. The variable domain in full, with the rest retrieved from reference TRBV12-5 and TRBJ2-5, is DARVTQTPRHKVTEMGQEVTMRCQPILGHNTVFWYRQTMMQGLELLAYFRNRAPLDDSGMPKDRFSAEMPDATLATLKIQPSEPRDSAVYFCASGLARSGSRETQYFGPGTRLLVL.

V and J are TRBV18 and TRBJ2-5; 7 bases are a match to TRBD2. The ends lost 1 base at V and 5 bases at J; junction bases unmatched: 7. The CDR3 totals 15 residues. Germline V gene data show CDR1 as KGHSH and CDR2 as LQKENI. The DNA of the CDR3 is TGTGCCAGCTCACCACAGGCGGGGGATCGGGAGACCCAGTACTTC. Translated, it gives CASSPQAGDRETQYF. The variable domain in full, completed from reference TRBV18 and TRBJ2-5, reads NAGVMQNPRHLVRRRGQEARLRCSPMKGHSHVYWYRQLPEEGLKFMVYLQKENIIDESGMPKERFSAEFPKEGPSILRIQQVVRGDSAAYFCASSPQAGDRETQYFGPGTRLLVL.

The DNA for the CDR3 is TGTGCCAGCAGTTACTCGAGGTCAATAGCGACCTACGAGCAGTACTTC. Residues: CASSYSRSIATYEQYF. The chain carries TRBV6-5 and TRBJ2-7; possibly TRBD2 for D (5 bases). CDR1 and CDR2 from the germline V gene are MNHEY and SVGAGI. The CDR3 spans 16 residues. The V gene lost 0 bases and the J gene lost 2 bases, with 14 bases spanning the gap.

The chain joins TRBV9 to TRBJ2-5; 8 bases are a match to TRBD2. CDR3 length: 16 amino acids. CDR1 is SGDLS and CDR2 is YYNGEE in the germline V gene. Trimming took 2 bases from V and 4 from J; bases not matched to a gene: 10. For the CDR3, the DNA is TGTGCCAGCAGCGTCTCTCAGCGGGAGTGGGGAGAGACCCAGTACTTC. This translates into CASSVSQREWGETQYF.

The chain is built from TRBV28 and TRBJ1-2; 10 bases align to TRBD1. The trim removed 8 bases at V and 7 bases at J, leaving 7 bases unmatched. Germline CDR1 MDHEN, CDR2 SYDVKM. The CDR3 is made up of 13 amino acids. CDR3 in DNA: TGTGCCAGCTTCGACAGGGGGCGCTTTGGCTACACCTTC. It is translated as CASFDRGRFGYTF.

The rearrangement links TRBV6-2 or TRBV6-3 to TRBJ2-7; possibly TRBD1 for D (6 bases). Trimming stripped 2 bases from V and 1 base from J, with 15 bases between. From germline, CDR1 is MNHEY and CDR2 SVGEGT. The length of the CDR3 is 16 residues. The CDR3 nucleotides read TGTGCCAGCAGTTACCTCGCCCAACAGGGTTCCTACGAGCAGTACTTC. This encodes CASSYLAQQGSYEQYF.

The V and J genes are TRBV7-2 and TRBJ1-6; D remains ambiguous. The CDR3 totals 13 residues. Trimming shortened V by 0 bases and J by 7 bases, and 4 bases separated the two germline ends. Germline values: CDR1 SGHTA, CDR2 FQGNSA. The CDR3 spells CASSLATNSPLHF. The CDR3 nucleotides read TGTGCCAGCAGCTTAGCCACAAATTCACCCCTCCACTTT.

V usage is TRBV6-2 or TRBV6-3 and J usage is TRBJ2-7; 7 nucleotides agree with TRBD1. The CDR3 loop spans 13 amino acids. Germline trimming cut 2 bases from V and 8 bases from J; bases unmatched to any gene: 6. Germline V gene data show CDR1 as MNHEY and CDR2 as SVGEGT. In DNA, the CDR3 is TGTGCCAGCAGTTACCCGGACAGGTTCAAGCAGTACTTC. Translated, it gives CASSYPDRFKQYF.

The chain is built from TRBV9 and TRBJ2-3, with D tentatively TRBD1 (6 bases). There are 14 residues in the CDR3. In germline, CDR1 is SGDLS, CDR2 YYNGEE. The V and J ends lost 4 bases and 2 bases respectively, with 11 bases between them. The CDR3 bases are TGTGCCAGCAGCCAACAGGGACACACAGATACGCAGTATTTT. Encoded protein: CASSQQGHTDTQYF.

The chain recombines TRBV30 with TRBJ1-2; TRBD1 might be the D (5 bases). Germline V gene data show CDR1 as GTSNPN and CDR2 as SVGIG (reference sequence). The V and J ends lost 4 bases and 4 bases respectively, with 16 bases between them. The CDR3 covers 14 residues. The DNA for the CDR3 is TGTGCCTGGACCGGGAGTAAGGGACCCTATGGCTACACCTTC. Its translation: CAWTGSKGPYGYTF.

This clone was seen just once. This chain connects TRBV7-3 to TRBJ1-6, with 7 nucleotides matching TRBD1. This CDR3 contains 14 residues. Germline V gene data show CDR1 as SGHTA and CDR2 as FQGTGA. Trimming removed 5 bases from V and 5 bases from J; junction bases left unmatched: 3. CDR3 loop: CASSRGQNNSPLHF. The CDR3 region has the DNA TGTGCCAGCAGCCGGGGACAGAATAATTCACCCCTCCACTTT.

The rearrangement joins TRBV6-6 to TRBJ1-5; D possibly corresponds to TRBD1 (6 bases). CDR3 length equals 15 residues. The V gene's germline CDR1 is MNHNY and CDR2 SVGAGI (reference sequence). The germline V and J ends were trimmed by 0 bases and 9 bases, with 15 bases remaining between them. The CDR3 region has the DNA TGTGCCAGCAGTTACTCGGGGGACACCGGGCGGCCCCAGCATTTT. This translates into CASSYSGDTGRPQHF.

This chain connects TRBV14 to TRBJ2-6; D uncertain. V was clipped by 4 bases and J by 2 bases, with 9 bases between them. Per germline, CDR1 SGHDN and CDR2 FVKESK. The CDR3 length is 15 residues. CDR3 in DNA: TGTGCCAGCAGCCCCGCGTTGACTGGGGCCAACGTCCTGACTTTC. This gives the protein CASSPALTGANVLTF.

This chain links TRBV3-1 (or the pseudogene TRBV3-2) with TRBJ2-3, with 7 bases that match TRBD2. Looked up from germline, CDR1 is LGHDT and CDR2 is YNNKEL (reference sequence). This CDR3 has 13 residues. Trimming at V came to 1 base and at J to 10 bases, leaving 5 bases not matched to a gene. CDR3 loop: CASSQGAGVSQYF. CDR3 DNA sequence: TGTGCCAGCAGCCAAGGGGCGGGAGTGTCGCAGTATTTT.

This chain links TRBV28 with TRBJ2-1; the match to TRBD2 covers 8 bases. The V segment lost 3 bases and the J segment 8 bases; nucleotides outside the gene matches: 18. The CDR3 is 18 amino acids. Germline lookup yields CDR1 MDHEN and CDR2 SYDVKM. CDR3 in amino acids: CASSFGGGRGGSRDEQFF. The CDR3 DNA follows: TGTGCCAGCAGTTTTGGCGGGGGGCGAGGCGGGAGTCGGGATGAGCAGTTCTTC.

Notes on this clone: A read error may produce the germline difference seen at one junction end. The chain is built from TRBV27 and TRBJ2-7; TRBD2 aligns across 7 bases. Per germline, CDR1 MNHEY and CDR2 SMNVEV (reference sequence). There are 15 residues in the CDR3. The CDR3 nucleotides are TGTGCCACCAGTTTCCGGCTAGCGGCCTCCTACGAGCAGTACTTC. Amino acid sequence: CATSFRLAASYEQYF.

V gene TRBV4-2 combines with J gene TRBJ2-7; perhaps TRBD2 as D (6 bases). From germline, CDR1 is LGHNA and CDR2 YNFKEQ. Trimming took off 3 bases at V and 5 bases at J, with 14 bases between the two ends. There are 14 residues in the CDR3. In DNA, the CDR3 is TGTGCCAGCAGCCACAGTGGGGGGTCGAACGAGCAGTACTTC. It encodes CASSHSGGSNEQYF.

CDR3 coding DNA: TGTGCCAGCAGTTTAACGACAGGGGGGCAGTATTTT. Translated: CASSLTTGGQYF. The V and J genes are TRBV27 and TRBJ2-3; 9 nucleotides agree with TRBD1. The CDR3 loop spans 12 amino acids. The V gene's germline CDR1 is MNHEY and CDR2 SMNVEV (reference sequence). Losses at the gene ends were 2 bases for V and 11 bases for J; bases not matched to a gene: 2.